These 25 T cell receptor beta chains originate from one sample sequenced in a study of cytomegalovirus exposure and HLA in healthy donors. Use of 60 Vbeta and 13 Jbeta primers characterized the PCR. The protocol was immunoSEQ multiplex PCR, while the TCRdb copy is restricted to in-frame clones and leaves out a portion. This sample yields some 150,000 clones, of which 77% are seen a single time; 1.5% to 2% belongs to the top ten. The material sequenced was PBMCs. The receptor source for this set is a woman aged 30 to 39 in good health and CMV-seronegative.

For this clone: A junction end diverges from the germline sequence, so it may reflect a read error. The rearrangement joins TRBV27 to TRBJ1-2; 8 nucleotides agree with TRBD1. Germline CDR1 MNHEY, CDR2 SMNVEV (reference sequence). The CDR3 has 11 residues. The CDR3 DNA reads as TGTACCAGCAGGGGACAGGCGAGCTACCCCTTC. Amino acid sequence: CTSRGQASYPF.

V usage is TRBV10-2 and J usage is TRBJ2-1, with 7 bases matching TRBD2. The CDR3 sequence is 11 residues long. CDR1 and CDR2 (germline): WSHSY, SAAADI. Losses at the gene ends were 4 bases for V and 10 bases for J; bases not matched to a gene: 1. CDR3 in DNA: TGCGCCAGCAGTGTCGGGGGGGAGCAGTTCTTC. Protein: CASSVGGEQFF.

The chain employs TRBV27 and TRBJ2-3; D possibly corresponds to TRBD1 (5 bases). The CDR3 consists of 12 residues. CDR1 is MNHEY and CDR2 is SMNVEV in the germline V gene (reference sequence). The germline V and J ends were trimmed by 3 bases and 5 bases, with 6 bases remaining between them. The CDR3 DNA sequence: TGTGCCAGCAGTTTTGGACAAGATACGCAGTATTTT. Its translation is CASSFGQDTQYF.

V gene TRBV20-1 combines with J gene TRBJ1-1; D is possibly TRBD1 (6 bases). From germline, CDR1 is DFQATT and CDR2 SNEGSKA (reference sequence). Trimming removed 3 bases from V and 7 bases from J, with 9 bases in between. The CDR3 has 11 amino acids. CDR3 sequence: CSASRTDEAFF. The CDR3 nucleotides are TGCAGTGCTAGTCGGACAGATGAAGCTTTCTTT.

The chain employs TRBV7-2 and TRBJ1-5; D is ambiguous. The germline V gene encodes CDR1 SGHTA and CDR2 FQGNSA. The CDR3 covers 13 residues. V lost 6 bases and J 7 bases, leaving 13 bases between the germline ends. The CDR3 sequence is CASSRLLIQPQHF. DNA of the CDR3: TGTGCCAGCAGTCGACTGTTAATCCAGCCCCAGCATTTT.

V and J are TRBV27 and TRBJ2-5, with TRBD2 matching over 7 bases. Judging by the DNA end, TRBJ2-7 fits better; the J call may be wrong. The germline V gene encodes CDR1 MNHEY and CDR2 SMNVEV (reference sequence). The CDR3 extends over 14 amino acids. Here the CDR3 DNA reads TGTGCCAGCAGTTTCGGGCGGGAGCGGTACGAGCAGTACTTC. Its translation: CASSFGRERYEQYF.

The chain uses TRBV27 and TRBJ2-7; 8 nucleotides match TRBD1. The germline CDR1 and CDR2 sequences are MNHEY and SMNVEV (reference sequence). V lost 6 bases to trimming and J lost 3 bases; unmatched junction nucleotides: 7. CDR3 length: 14 amino acids. Written as DNA, the CDR3 is TGTGCCAGCAGAATCGGGACAGGTGGCTACGAGCAGTACTTC. It encodes CASRIGTGGYEQYF.

This clone has a handful of counts. The V and J genes are TRBV19 and TRBJ1-2, with 10 bases identical to TRBD1. The CDR3 totals 17 residues. Germline values: CDR1 LNHDA, CDR2 SQIVND (reference sequence). J lost 1 base, V lost 6 bases, and 11 bases had no gene match. The CDR3 nucleotides read TGTGCCAGTAGCTACCGGGACAGGGGACTCCTTAACTATGGCTACACCTTC. Translating gives CASSYRDRGLLNYGYTF.

This sequence joins TRBV11-2 and TRBJ2-1; the match to TRBD1 covers 8 bases. The trim removed 4 bases at V and 10 bases at J, leaving 6 bases unmatched. CDR1 and CDR2 (germline): SGHAT, FQNNGV. CDR3 length equals 13 residues. CDR3 coding DNA: TGTGCCAGCAGCTACCGGACAGGGCAAGAGCAGTTCTTC. Its protein product is CASSYRTGQEQFF.

The table lists this clone with a few counts. The chain has TRBV18 and TRBJ2-7, with D tentatively TRBD1 (6 bases). V was clipped by 3 bases and J by 3 bases, with 9 bases between them. Germline values: CDR1 KGHSH, CDR2 LQKENI. CDR3 length equals 13 residues. CDR3 bases: TGTGCCAGCTCACCGGGACACAGCTACGAGCAGTACTTC. Encoded protein: CASSPGHSYEQYF.

V and J are TRBV2 and TRBJ2-3, with TRBD2 matching over 11 bases. Germline V gives CDR1 SNHLY, CDR2 FYNNEI. V lost 6 bases and J lost 5; bases outside the gene matches: 7. The CDR3 contains 15 residues. CDR3 loop: CASRVAGGSRDTQYF. The CDR3 DNA sequence: TGTGCCAGCAGGGTAGCGGGGGGGTCCAGAGATACGCAGTATTTT.

As for this clone: Within the sample, other DNA sequences also encode this same CDR3. The rearrangement links TRBV29-1 to TRBJ2-3; D ambiguous. Looked up from germline, CDR1 is SQVTM and CDR2 is ANQGSEA. CDR3 length: 12 residues. The V end lost 3 bases, the J end lost 0 bases, and 4 bases lay between the germline ends. CDR3 DNA: TGCAGCGTTGACTCCAGCACAGATACGCAGTATTTT. Translating gives CSVDSSTDTQYF.

The chain joins TRBV4-1 to TRBJ2-7; TRBD2 matches 7 bases. CDR3 length: 14 amino acids. V lost 4 bases, J lost 3 bases, and 6 bases stayed unmatched. CDR1 and CDR2 from the germline V gene are MGHRA and YSYEKL. The CDR3 reads CASSPRDYGYEQYF. CDR3 sequence (DNA): TGCGCCAGCAGCCCTAGGGACTATGGCTACGAGCAGTACTTC.

The chain is built from TRBV5-1 and TRBJ1-1; TRBD1 might be the D (5 bases). The germline CDR1 and CDR2 sequences are SGHRS and YFSETQ. The germline V and J ends were trimmed by 2 bases and 3 bases, with 17 bases remaining between them. This CDR3 has 16 residues. In nucleotides, the CDR3 is TGCGCCAGCAGCTTCAGGGAACGCCATCCCGACACTGAAGCTTTCTTT. It yields the protein CASSFRERHPDTEAFF.

Only a few counts were recorded for this clone. The chain joins TRBV6-4 to TRBJ2-1; 11 positions match TRBD2. This CDR3 has 15 residues. The junction had 1 base not matched to a gene; V was cut back by 0 bases and J by 6 bases. CDR1 is MRHNA, CDR2 SNTAGT, per germline. The CDR3 bases are TGTGCCAGCAGTGACTCTAGCGGGGGGGCCAATGAGCAGTTCTTC. Amino acids: CASSDSSGGANEQFF.

This clone was seen only once. The CDR3 DNA follows: TGTGCCAGCAGCTCTACTTCTCTCCAGCATTTT. Amino acid sequence: CASSSTSLQHF. The V gene is TRBV7-9, the J gene TRBJ1-5, with D uncertain. Germline-derived CDR1 and CDR2 are SEHNR and FQNEAQ (reference sequence). The V gene lost 4 bases and the J gene lost 12 bases, with 10 bases spanning the gap. The CDR3 is 11 residues long. The whole variable domain, filled in from reference TRBV7-9 and TRBJ1-5, reads DTGVSQNPRHKITKRGQNVTFRCDPISEHNRLYWYRQTLGQGPEFLTYFQNEAQLEKSRLLSDRFSAERPKGSFSTLEIQRTEQGDSAMYLCASSSTSLQHFGDGTRLSIL.

The rearrangement joins TRBV19 to TRBJ1-5; 7 nucleotides match TRBD1. This CDR3 is 17 amino acids long. Unmatched junction bases numbered 9, after V lost 4 bases and J lost 0 bases. Germline V lookup: CDR1 LNHDA, CDR2 SQIVND (reference sequence). DNA of the CDR3: TGTGCCAGTAGTACTACCCGGGACAGAGATAGCAATCAGCCCCAGCATTTT. Its protein is CASSTTRDRDSNQPQHF.

The chain employs TRBV18 and TRBJ1-5; D gene uncertain. This CDR3 contains 14 residues. CDR1 KGHSH and CDR2 LQKENI come from the germline V gene. Between the trimmed V and J ends, which lost 3 bases and 0 bases, there was a span of 6 bases. The CDR3: CASSPSYSNQPQHF. Here the CDR3 DNA reads TGTGCCAGCTCACCGTCCTATAGCAATCAGCCCCAGCATTTT. The full variable domain, completed using reference TRBV18 and TRBJ1-5, is NAGVMQNPRHLVRRRGQEARLRCSPMKGHSHVYWYRQLPEEGLKFMVYLQKENIIDESGMPKERFSAEFPKEGPSILRIQQVVRGDSAAYFCASSPSYSNQPQHFGDGTRLSIL.

The chain uses TRBV2 and TRBJ1-2, with D possibly being TRBD1 (6 bases). The germline V gene has CDR1 SNHLY and CDR2 FYNNEI. The V end lost 6 bases, the J end lost 8 bases, and 19 bases lay between the germline ends. The CDR3 loop spans 14 amino acids. The CDR3 DNA follows: TGTGCCAGCAGCGAGGGCAGGGGCCTTTCGGGCTACACCTTC. It yields the protein CASSEGRGLSGYTF.

V and J are TRBV19 and TRBJ2-3; 11 nucleotides match TRBD2. The J segment lost 5 bases and the V segment lost 6 bases, leaving 7 bases of the junction unmatched. From germline, CDR1 is LNHDA and CDR2 SQIVND (reference sequence). The CDR3 is 15 amino acids. The CDR3 loop reads CASRDYGTSGDTQYF. The CDR3 coding sequence is TGTGCCAGTAGGGACTACGGGACTAGCGGAGATACGCAGTATTTT.

With regard to this clone: Its ends do not fully match the called genes, so a read error is possible. The rearrangement links TRBV7-9 to TRBJ2-7, with 7 bases lining up with TRBD1. Germline values: CDR1 SEHNR, CDR2 FQNEAQ (reference sequence). The length of the CDR3 is 12 residues. The CDR3 spells CSSSLDRLREYF. Written as DNA, the CDR3 is TGTTCCAGCAGCTTGGACAGGCTCCGTGAGTACTTC. The entire variable domain, with the rest obtained from reference TRBV7-9 and TRBJ2-7, is as follows: DTGVSQNPRHKITKRGQNVTFRCDPISEHNRLYWYRQTLGQGPEFLTYFQNEAQLEKSRLLSDRFSAERPKGSFSTLEIQRTEQGDSAMYLCSSSLDRLREYFGPGTRLTVT.

V usage is TRBV2 and J usage is TRBJ2-1; 14 nucleotides agree with TRBD2. J gave up 11 bases and V 6 bases, and 6 bases lay outside the gene matches. Germline CDR1 reads SNHLY; CDR2 reads FYNNEI. The CDR3 extends over 14 amino acids. Here the CDR3 DNA reads TGTGCCAGCAGCGGGGGGACTAGCGGGAGAAAGCAGTTCTTC. Translating gives CASSGGTSGRKQFF.

V and J are TRBV19 and TRBJ1-1; the match to TRBD1 covers 7 bases. Germline V lookup: CDR1 LNHDA, CDR2 SQIVND (reference sequence). The CDR3 length is 15 residues. Trimming cost V 7 bases and J 4 bases; bases outside gene matches: 12. The CDR3 spells CASNTLQGFPTEAFF. CDR3 bases: TGTGCCAGTAATACCTTACAGGGGTTCCCCACTGAAGCTTTCTTT.

This CDR3 is CASSYNLYNEQFF. The DNA of the CDR3 is TGTGCCAGCAGTTACAATCTCTACAATGAGCAGTTCTTC. The chain employs TRBV27 and TRBJ2-1, with D unclear. Germline CDR1 is MNHEY and CDR2 is SMNVEV (reference sequence). CDR3 length equals 13 residues. V dropped 4 bases and J dropped 3 bases, with 7 bases sitting between them.

J is TRBJ2-7 and V is TRBV5-1, with D possibly TRBD1 on 6 matching bases. Per germline, CDR1 SGHRS and CDR2 YFSETQ. The V end was cut by 2 bases, the J end by 4 bases, with 19 bases between. The CDR3 covers 16 residues. The CDR3 sequence is CASSFTLGHRGYEQYF. The CDR3 DNA follows: TGCGCCAGCAGCTTCACTTTAGGACATAGGGGGTACGAGCAGTACTTC.